The 23 T cell receptor beta chains below were found in one sample sequenced in a study of CD8 T cells in ankylosing spondylitis. General study points: A TCR beta motif made of 7 to 9 highly homologous variants seemed typical of ankylosing spondylitis blood.

These TCRs' antigens remain unknown. TCRdb re-derived calls from the 5' RACE reads in MiXCR, one entry per CDR3 protein. Among 450,000 to 550,000 distinct CDR3 sequences, approximately 5% were seen once, and the ten largest hold roughly 3.5%. The sequencing input was blood, either unsorted or a sorted T cell fraction (not recorded which). The receptors derive from a male donor with ankylosing spondylitis.

The sample holds many counts of this clonotype. The rearrangement uses TRBV5-1 and TRBJ2-3; no firm D call. The germline CDR1 and CDR2 sequences are SGHRS and YFSETQ. The CDR3 has 14 residues. The V and J ends lost 0 bases and 5 bases respectively, with 10 bases between them. The CDR3 bases are TGCGCCAGCAGCTTGGGGGGATTCCTAGATACGCAGTATTTT. Translating it yields CASSLGGFLDTQYF.

Note on this clonotype: A single base separates this from a much larger clone, so it may be a read error. The rearrangement links TRBV20-1 to TRBJ1-2, with D maybe TRBD1 (5 bases). The CDR3 is 10 residues long. The germline gives CDR1 DFQATT, CDR2 SNEGSKA (reference sequence). The CDR3 loop is CCAYGTPFTF. The CDR3 nucleotides read TGCTGTGCTTATGGGACCCCCTTCACCTTC.

This clonotype was seen at least ten times. The J gene is TRBJ2-1, the V gene TRBV28, with 9 nucleotides matching TRBD2. This CDR3 is 17 amino acids long. With 6 bases clipped from V and 1 base from J, the junction kept 10 bases outside the gene matches. CDR1 is MDHEN, CDR2 SYDVKM, per germline. CDR3 sequence: CASSSISGSPSYNEQFF. The CDR3 DNA reads as TGTGCCAGCAGCTCAATTAGCGGGAGTCCATCCTACAATGAGCAGTTCTTC.

This clonotype was observed at least ten times. The chain employs TRBV5-1 and TRBJ2-2, with 8 bases aligning to TRBD1. V shed 4 bases and J 5 bases; nucleotides not matched to a gene: 7. Germline CDR1 and CDR2: SGHRS and YFSETQ. The CDR3 contains 15 residues. CDR3 in DNA: TGCGCCAGCAGCGCTCGACAGGGGTCTACCGGGGAGCTGTTTTTT. Translation: CASSARQGSTGELFF.

This clonotype was found many times. The chain is built from TRBV20-1 and TRBJ2-7; D could derive from TRBD1 or TRBD2 (7 bases each). This CDR3 has 14 residues. Germline V gene lookup returns CDR1 DFQATT and CDR2 SNEGSKA (reference sequence). V lost 1 base and J 2 bases, leaving 12 bases between the germline ends. The CDR3 sequence is CSARVQGRAYEQYF. Here the CDR3 DNA reads TGCAGTGCTAGAGTACAGGGGAGGGCCTACGAGCAGTACTTC.

This clonotype was recorded many times. The rearrangement uses TRBV12-3 or TRBV12-4 and TRBJ1-2, with 11 bases fitting TRBD1. This CDR3 is 14 amino acids long. Trimming at V came to 2 bases and at J to 6 bases, leaving 2 bases not matched to a gene. CDR3 residues: CASSLRGQGDGYTF. The CDR3 coding sequence is TGTGCCAGCAGTTTACGGGGACAGGGGGATGGCTACACCTTC.

In this sample, this clonotype turned up many times. The CDR3 loop reads CASSHGAFGLTKNIQYF. CDR3 DNA: TGTGCCAGCAGCCACGGCGCGTTTGGGTTGACCAAAAACATTCAGTACTTC. The J gene is TRBJ2-4, the V gene TRBV7-6, with no clear D. Germline CDR1 and CDR2: SGHVS and FNYEAQ. The CDR3 length is 17 residues. V was cut by 5 bases and J by 2 bases, with 19 bases left in between.

This clonotype was counted many times. The V call is TRBV10-3, the J call TRBJ2-1; maybe TRBD2 (5 bases). V was trimmed by 4 bases and J by 6 bases, leaving 13 bases between them. Per germline, CDR1 ENHRY and CDR2 SYGVKD. The CDR3 runs to 14 residues. CDR3 in DNA: TGTGCCATCAGTGTAAGAATAGAGGGCAATGAGCAGTTCTTC. Encoded protein: CAISVRIEGNEQFF.

In its sample, this clonotype was seen many times. The chain recombines TRBV7-8 with TRBJ2-1, with D possibly matching TRBD1 (5 bases). CDR3 length: 15 residues. Germline CDR1 SGHVS, CDR2 FQNEAQ. V was trimmed by 1 base and J by 8 bases, leaving 15 bases between them. The CDR3 loop reads CASSLEPYRGDEQFF. The CDR3 region has the DNA TGTGCCAGCAGCTTAGAGCCTTATAGGGGTGATGAGCAGTTCTTC.

This clonotype was recorded many times. The chain recombines TRBV9 with TRBJ1-6; D is possibly TRBD1 (5 bases). In germline, CDR1 is SGDLS, CDR2 YYNGEE. V was pared by 4 bases and J by 7 bases, with 12 bases between. CDR3 length: 14 residues. CDR3 in DNA: TGTGCCAGCAGCACTCAGGGCTTAAATTCACCCCTCCACTTT. Residues: CASSTQGLNSPLHF. Combining the CDR3 with reference TRBV9 and TRBJ1-6 gives the whole variable domain DSGVTQTPKHLITATGQRVTLRCSPRSGDLSVYWYQQSLDQGLQFLIQYYNGEERAKGNILERFSAQQFPDLHSELNLSSLELGDSALYFCASSTQGLNSPLHFGNGTRLTVT.

This clonotype was found many times. This chain links TRBV20-1 with TRBJ1-6; D might be TRBD1 (5 bases). With 6 bases removed from V and 8 bases from J, the gap between germline ends came to 14 bases. Germline CDR1 reads DFQATT; CDR2 reads SNEGSKA (reference sequence). This CDR3 spans 13 amino acids. The CDR3 loop is CSAAGTADSPLHF. The CDR3 DNA reads TGCAGTGCCGCCGGGACTGCGGATTCACCCCTCCACTTT.

This clonotype was detected many times. V gene TRBV29-1 combines with J gene TRBJ1-2, with 7 bases identical to TRBD1. With 4 bases clipped from V and 5 bases from J, the junction kept 4 bases outside the gene matches. Germline CDR1 and CDR2: SQVTM and ANQGSEA. CDR3 size: 12 residues. The CDR3 protein is CSVGGTAYGYTF. CDR3 coding DNA: TGCAGCGTTGGTGGGACAGCTTATGGCTACACCTTC.

V is TRBV11-2 and J is TRBJ2-5, with D perhaps TRBD1 (6 bases). Germline CDR1 and CDR2: SGHAT and FQNNGV. V lost 1 base to trimming and J lost 6 bases, with 15 bases between them. CDR3 length: 15 residues. The CDR3 DNA is TGTGCCAGCAGCTTAGGGGACATCGCTCGGAAGACCCAGTACTTC. Translation gives CASSLGDIARKTQYF. Filled out from reference TRBV11-2 and TRBJ2-5, the complete variable domain reads EAGVAQSPRYKIIEKRQSVAFWCNPISGHATLYWYQQILGQGPKLLIQFQNNGVVDDSQLPKDRFSAERLKGVDSTLKIQPAKLEDSAVYLCASSLGDIARKTQYFGPGTRLLVL.

This clonotype was counted many times. The rearrangement joins TRBV10-3 to TRBJ1-2; the match to TRBD1 covers 8 bases. Trimming at V came to 0 bases and at J to 3 bases, leaving 12 bases not matched to a gene. CDR1 and CDR2 (germline): ENHRY, SYGVKD. This CDR3 is built from 18 residues. The CDR3 DNA sequence: TGTGCCATCAGTGAGTCCCTGGGACAGGCGCTGCTACACTATGGCTACACCTTC. Protein product: CAISESLGQALLHYGYTF.

This clonotype showed up many times. The rearrangement uses TRBV7-2 and TRBJ1-3; possible D gene TRBD1, 5 bases. This CDR3 has 15 amino acids. The germline CDR1 and CDR2 sequences are SGHTA and FQGNSA. The V and J ends lost 6 bases and 4 bases respectively, with 16 bases between them. CDR3 nucleotide sequence: TGTGCCAGCAGTCTTTACAGAGGGACGGGAAACACCATATATTTT. Residues: CASSLYRGTGNTIYF. The whole variable domain, remainder taken from reference TRBV7-2 and TRBJ1-3, is GAGVSQSPSNKVTEKGKDVELRCDPISGHTALYWYRQSLGQGLEFLIYFQGNSAPDKSGLPSDRFSAERTGGSVSTLTIQRTQQEDSAVYLCASSLYRGTGNTIYFGEGSWLTVV.

This clonotype was seen at least ten times. This chain connects TRBV20-1 to TRBJ1-1; no clear D. The V gene's germline CDR1 is DFQATT and CDR2 SNEGSKA (reference sequence). V lost 3 bases and J 3 bases, leaving 11 bases between the germline ends. The CDR3 is made up of 13 amino acids. The CDR3 reads CSARAEVDTEAFF. The CDR3 coding sequence is TGCAGTGCTAGGGCCGAGGTTGACACTGAAGCTTTCTTT.

This clonotype was seen many times. The genes are TRBV15 and TRBJ1-1; D is unclear. Trimming cost V 0 bases and J 5 bases, with 16 bases left between them. The CDR3 has 16 amino acids. In germline, CDR1 is LNHNV, CDR2 YYDKDF (reference sequence). CDR3 loop: CATSRDFPLRGTEAFF. CDR3 nucleotides: TGTGCCACCAGCAGAGATTTCCCCCTCCGCGGGACTGAAGCTTTCTTT.

This clonotype occurred a few times. The chain links TRBV5-6 to TRBJ2-5; 14 bases line up with TRBD2. The CDR3 has 16 residues. J lost 4 bases, V lost 5 bases, and 7 bases had no gene match. The germline gives CDR1 SGHDT, CDR2 YYEEEE. In nucleotides, the CDR3 is TGTGCCAGCAGTCCGACTAGCGGGGGGGCGAGAGAGACCCAGTACTTC. Translated: CASSPTSGGARETQYF.

This clonotype was counted at least ten times. The genes are TRBV24-1 and TRBJ2-1; 8 bases are shared with TRBD2. With V trimmed by 2 bases and J by 0 bases, 14 bases remained unmatched. CDR3 length: 20 amino acids. Germline lookup yields CDR1 KGHDR and CDR2 SFDVKD. CDR3 in amino acids: CATSDSSGAIAGSSYNEQFF. The CDR3 nucleotides read TGTGCCACCAGTGATTCTTCGGGGGCGATAGCGGGGAGCTCCTACAATGAGCAGTTCTTC.

This clonotype was seen more than once but under ten times. The chain employs TRBV19 and TRBJ2-1, with unresolved D. CDR1 and CDR2 (germline): LNHDA, SQIVND (reference sequence). The germline V and J ends were trimmed by 4 bases and 5 bases, with 18 bases remaining between them. This CDR3 is 16 amino acids long. The CDR3 bases are TGTGCCAGTAGTAGTATTTTACTTAACCCGAACAATGAGCAGTTCTTC. This translates into CASSSILLNPNNEQFF.

The rearrangement links TRBV28 to TRBJ2-7; 9 bases match TRBD2. The CDR3 is made up of 12 amino acids. V gave up 2 bases and J gave up 12 bases; unmatched junction bases: 5. Germline V CDR1 and CDR2: MDHEN, SYDVKM. The CDR3 DNA follows: TGTGCCAGCAGTTTAGGGACTAGCTCCTTGTACTTC. Its protein is CASSLGTSSLYF.

This clonotype was seen many times. This chain links TRBV6-5 with TRBJ1-1; no firm D call. V was trimmed by 2 bases and J by 2 bases, leaving 12 bases between them. This CDR3 is 15 amino acids long. CDR1 MNHEY and CDR2 SVGAGI come from the germline V gene. Written as DNA, the CDR3 is TGTGCCAGCAGTTACCAACCGGGAGTCAACACTGAAGCTTTCTTT. Protein product: CASSYQPGVNTEAFF.

This clonotype was counted at least ten times. The rearrangement uses TRBV6-1 and TRBJ2-1, with 13 positions matching TRBD2. Germline CDR1 MNHNS, CDR2 SASEGT. Trimming at V came to 6 bases and at J to 2 bases, leaving 4 bases not matched to a gene. This CDR3 spans 16 amino acids. The CDR3 sequence is CASRVTSGRTYNEQFF. CDR3 bases: TGTGCCAGCAGGGTGACTAGCGGGAGGACCTACAATGAGCAGTTCTTC.